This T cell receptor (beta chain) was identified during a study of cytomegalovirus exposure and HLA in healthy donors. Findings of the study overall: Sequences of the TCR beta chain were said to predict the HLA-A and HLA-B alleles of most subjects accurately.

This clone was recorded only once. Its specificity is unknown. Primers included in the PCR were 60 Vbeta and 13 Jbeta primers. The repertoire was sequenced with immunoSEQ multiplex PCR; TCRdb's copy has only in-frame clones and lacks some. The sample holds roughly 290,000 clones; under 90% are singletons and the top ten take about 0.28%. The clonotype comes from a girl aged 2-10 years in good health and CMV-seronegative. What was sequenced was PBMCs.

In nucleotides, the CDR3 is TGTGCCAGCAGTGATGAGGGATCGCTACCCTACGAGCAGTACTTC. It translates to CASSDEGSLPYEQYF. The chain carries TRBV6-1 and TRBJ2-7; possible D gene TRBD2, 5 bases. This CDR3 is built from 15 residues. Germline CDR1 is MNHNS and CDR2 is SASEGT. V lost 3 bases to trimming and J lost 2 bases, with 14 bases between them.